One T cell receptor beta chain is described in this entry. Its antigen remains unknown. Each CDR3 protein gets one entry after TCRdb re-called the reads with MiXCR. The sample holds 100,000 to 150,000 distinct CDR3 sequences, under 30% seen once. This sample was included in a study of T cell repertoires in cytomegalovirus infection. Broader study findings: CMV-specific TCR beta clonotypes restricted by HLA-C were the ones dominating the ex vivo response.

Deletions cut 1 base from V and 2 bases from J, with 9 bases between. The CDR3 contains 15 residues. The sequenced material came from PBMCs, sequenced either directly or after in vitro stimulation (not recorded which). This chain connects TRBV12-3 or TRBV12-4 to TRBJ1-5; no firm D call. The receptor's source is a human donor in good health (CMV status not recorded). Some clones in this sample may be carry-over from other donors' samples. In DNA form, the CDR3 reads TGTGCCAGCAGTTTAGTAGGGAGAGGCAATCAGCCCCAGCATTTT. Protein sequence: CASSLVGRGNQPQHF.